This T cell receptor beta chain derives from a study of blood T cell repertoires in COVID-19. CDR1 is SGHTA and CDR2 is FQGNSA in the germline V gene. The ends were cut back, 5 bases at V and 8 bases at J, with 22 bases in the middle. The CDR3 is 16 residues long. TCRdb's table, derived via immunoSEQ multiplex PCR, lists solely in-frame clones and lacks some. This table holds approximately 250,000 clones, 80% to 95% found once. Everyone who took part was roughly 18 to 89 years old, and they came from about two dozen US areas. This clone was counted a single time. This chain links TRBV7-2 with TRBJ1-3, with D perhaps TRBD1 (5 bases). The sequencing sample was made of PBMCs or T cells enriched from blood (not recorded which). The TCR sequence derives from a man in his forties or fifties who had been exposed to COVID-19. For the CDR3, the DNA is TGTGCCAGCAGCGATATTGGGGCAGCCAGGGAAGACACCATATATTTT. Translated: CASSDIGAAREDTIYF.